The clone carrying this T cell receptor (beta chain) showed up just a few times. The antigen is unknown. This sample is drawn from a study of identical twins. Whole-study results and caveats: Zero-insertion analyses could be partly confounded by invariant MAIT and iNKT cells. Insertion counts were lower in abundant cord blood beta clonotypes, a trend that memory repertoires did not show.

Healthy Caucasians made up all donors. Addition of a universal primer site occurred through template switching, and cDNA carried unique molecular identifiers. MiXCR, applied by TCRdb to the 5' RACE reads, yields one record per CDR3 protein. The table has 450,000 to 600,000 distinct CDR3 sequences, around 20% seen once. Germline V gene lookup returns CDR1 LNHNV and CDR2 YYDKDF (reference sequence). This CDR3 spans 13 amino acids. The V end was cut by 0 bases, the J end by 9 bases, with 6 bases between. These sequences were also reported in another study, on yellow fever vaccine responses in identical twins.

The chain couples TRBV15 to TRBJ1-6; no reliable D call. Sample: CD4+ T cells sorted from blood. This clonotype was obtained from a young woman in good health. For the CDR3, the DNA is TGTGCCACCAGCAGAGATCGGGTTTCACCCCTCCACTTT. As protein: CATSRDRVSPLHF. The variable domain in full, with the rest retrieved from reference TRBV15 and TRBJ1-6, is DAMVIQNPRYQVTQFGKPVTLSCSQTLNHNVMYWYQQKSSQAPKLLFHYYDKDFNNEADTPDNFQSRRPNTSFCFLDIRSPGLGDTAMYLCATSRDRVSPLHFGNGTRLTVT.